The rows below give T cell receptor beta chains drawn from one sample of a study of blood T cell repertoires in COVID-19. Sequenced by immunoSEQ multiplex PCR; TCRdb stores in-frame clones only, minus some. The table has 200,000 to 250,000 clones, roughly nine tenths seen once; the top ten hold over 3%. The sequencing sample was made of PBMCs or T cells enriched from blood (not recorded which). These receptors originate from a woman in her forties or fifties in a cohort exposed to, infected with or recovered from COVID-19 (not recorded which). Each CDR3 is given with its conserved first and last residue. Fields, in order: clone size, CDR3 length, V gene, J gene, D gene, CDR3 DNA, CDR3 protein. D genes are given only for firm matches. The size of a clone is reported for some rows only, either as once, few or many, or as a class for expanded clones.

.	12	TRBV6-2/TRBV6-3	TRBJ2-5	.	TGTGCCAGCAGTTACTTAATGGAGACCCAGTACTTC	CASSYLMETQYF
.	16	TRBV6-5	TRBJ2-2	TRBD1	TGTGCCAGCAGTTCACGGACAGGGGACTTCCCCGGGGAGCTGTTTTTT	CASSSRTGDFPGELFF
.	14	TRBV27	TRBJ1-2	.	TGTGCCAGCAGTTTATTGGGGCGCGGTTATGGCTACACCTTC	CASSLLGRGYGYTF
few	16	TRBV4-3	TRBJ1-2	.	TGCGCCAGCAGCCAAGAAGTTTACAGGCAGAGCGATGGCTACACCTTC	CASSQEVYRQSDGYTF
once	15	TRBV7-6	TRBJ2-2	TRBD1	TGTGCCAGCAGCCCGACAGGGGGACACACCGGGGAGCTGTTTTTT	CASSPTGGHTGELFF
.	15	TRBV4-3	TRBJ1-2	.	TGCGCCAGCAGCCAAGAAACCCAGGGGTTCTATGGCTACACCTTC	CASSQETQGFYGYTF
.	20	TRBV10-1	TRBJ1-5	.	TGCGCCAGCAGTCAGTCTTCCGGGAAGGGGGTACGATATAGCAATCAGCCCCAGCATTTT	CASSQSSGKGVRYSNQPQHF
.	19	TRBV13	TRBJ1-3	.	TGTGCCAGCAGCTTGTGGACAGACGGCCGAGGGAGAGCTGGAAACACCATATATTTT	CASSLWTDGRGRAGNTIYF
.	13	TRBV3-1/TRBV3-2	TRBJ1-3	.	TGTGCCAGCAGCCTCAACTCTGGAAACACCATATATTTT	CASSLNSGNTIYF
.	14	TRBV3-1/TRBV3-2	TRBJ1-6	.	TGTGCCAGCAGCTTTAGACAGCTAAATTCACCCCTCCACTTT	CASSFRQLNSPLHF
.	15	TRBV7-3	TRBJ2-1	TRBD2	TGTGCCAGCAGCATGACTAGCGGGTCCTACAATGAGCAGTTCTTC	CASSMTSGSYNEQFF
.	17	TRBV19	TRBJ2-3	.	TGTGCCAGTAGTATTTCCCCGGGTTCAGCCAGCACAGATACGCAGTATTTT	CASSISPGSASTDTQYF
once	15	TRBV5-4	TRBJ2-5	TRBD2	TGTGCCAGCAGCCCGACCTCGCGGGGGGTTGAGACCCAGTACTTC	CASSPTSRGVETQYF
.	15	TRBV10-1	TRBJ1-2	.	TGCGCCAGCAGTGAGTTTCGGGTGCAAGGCTATGGCTACACCTTC	CASSEFRVQGYGYTF
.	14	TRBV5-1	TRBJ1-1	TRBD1	TGCGCCAGCAGCTTGACAGGGGCGGCCACTGAAGCTTTCTTT	CASSLTGAATEAFF
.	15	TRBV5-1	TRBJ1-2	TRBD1	TGCGCCAGCAGCCCTAGGACAGAGGGGGCCTATGGCTACACCTTC	CASSPRTEGAYGYTF
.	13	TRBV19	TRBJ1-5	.	TGTGCCAGTTACGGGGGTGGCAATCAGCCCCAGCATTTT	CASYGGGNQPQHF
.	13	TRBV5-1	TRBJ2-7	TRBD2	TGCGCCAGCAAACTAGGGACTAATAACGAGCAGTACTTC	CASKLGTNNEQYF
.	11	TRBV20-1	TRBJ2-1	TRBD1	TGCAGTGCGGAGACAGGGAACGAGCAGTTCTTC	CSAETGNEQFF
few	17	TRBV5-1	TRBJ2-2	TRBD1	TGCGCCAGCAGCTTGTCAGGGGGCAGGGGGAACACCGGGGAGCTGTTTTTT	CASSLSGGRGNTGELFF
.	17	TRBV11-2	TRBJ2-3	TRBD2	TGTGCCAGCAGCTTAGGGACTAGCGGGGGCTCCCCAGATACGCAGTATTTT	CASSLGTSGGSPDTQYF
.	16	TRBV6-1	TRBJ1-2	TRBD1	TGTGCCAGCAGTGAACTGACAGGGCTAATTAGCTATGGCTACACCTTC	CASSELTGLISYGYTF
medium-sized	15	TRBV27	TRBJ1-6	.	TGTGCCAGCAGGCGAGGGGGCTCCTATAATTCACCCCTCCACTTT	CASRRGGSYNSPLHF
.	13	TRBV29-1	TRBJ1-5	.	TGCAGCGTTACTCATTCAGGGAGGGAGCCCCAGCATTTT	CSVTHSGREPQHF
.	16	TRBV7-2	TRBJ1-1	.	TGTGCCAGCAGCTTTAACAGGGTGGCGAGAGACACTGAAGCTTTCTTT	CASSFNRVARDTEAFF
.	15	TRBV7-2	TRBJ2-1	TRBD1	TGTGCCAGCAGCCTAGGACAGGGGGCGGGTGATGAGCAGTTCTTC	CASSLGQGAGDEQFF